This TCR beta chain was recorded in a study of T cell repertoires in cytomegalovirus infection. In the study overall: Researchers turned to recently identified HLA-C-restricted CMV epitopes as well as well-studied HLA-B-restricted ones. General study results and limits: Public TCR beta family frequency separated CMV-and-HLA carriers, including in an independent cohort. The study found HLA-C-restricted CMV-specific TCR beta clonotypes dominating the ex vivo response.

TCRdb recomputed calls from the reads with MiXCR, one row per CDR3 protein. The data contain around 430,000 distinct CDR3 sequences, approximately 40% of them singletons. The CDR3 runs to 18 residues. Germline assignment: CDR1 SSHAT and CDR2 FNYEAQ (reference sequence). V trimming: 5 bases; J trimming: 2 bases; junction bases outside the gene matches: 14. On this clonotype itself: The antigen is not known.

This receptor was identified in a human donor in good health (CMV status not recorded). Some clones in this sample may be carry-over from other donors' samples. The chain carries TRBV7-7 and TRBJ2-3; 9 bases are a match to TRBD1. Sequences were derived from cultured PBMCs, sampled from culture after CMV antigen stimulation. The CDR3 bases are TGTGCCAGCAGCCCCCGACCTCGGACAGGGGCCATCACAGATACGCAGTATTTT. Protein: CASSPRPRTGAITDTQYF. Supplemented by reference TRBV7-7 and TRBJ2-3, the full variable domain reads GAGVSQSPRYKVTKRGQDVTLRCDPISSHATLYWYQQALGQGPEFLTYFNYEAQPDKSGLPSDRFSAERPEGSISTLTIQRTEQRDSAMYRCASSPRPRTGAITDTQYFGPGTRLTVL.